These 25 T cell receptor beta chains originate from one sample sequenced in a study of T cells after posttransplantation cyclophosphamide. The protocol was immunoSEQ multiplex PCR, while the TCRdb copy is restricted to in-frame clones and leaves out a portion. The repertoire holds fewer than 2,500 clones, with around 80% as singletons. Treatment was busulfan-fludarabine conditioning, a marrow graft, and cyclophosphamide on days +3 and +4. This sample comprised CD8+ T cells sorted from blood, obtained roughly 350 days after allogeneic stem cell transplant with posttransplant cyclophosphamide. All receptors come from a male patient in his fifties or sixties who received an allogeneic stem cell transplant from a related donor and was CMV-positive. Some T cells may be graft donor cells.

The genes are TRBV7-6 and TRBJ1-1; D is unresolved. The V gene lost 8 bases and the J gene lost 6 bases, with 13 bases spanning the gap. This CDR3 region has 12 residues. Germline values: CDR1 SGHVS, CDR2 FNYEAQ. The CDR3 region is CASRAWSSEAFF. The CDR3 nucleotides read TGTGCCAGCCGAGCTTGGTCGTCTGAAGCTTTCTTT.

The CDR3 coding sequence is TGTGCCACCACCCCCCGCCCGGGCTCCTACAATGAGCAGTTCTTC. Its protein is CATTPRPGSYNEQFF. J is TRBJ2-1 and V is TRBV15; D ambiguous. This CDR3 is 15 amino acids long. Trimming removed 7 bases at V and 0 bases at J, with 13 bases between. Germline V gene data show CDR1 as LNHNV and CDR2 as YYDKDF (reference sequence).

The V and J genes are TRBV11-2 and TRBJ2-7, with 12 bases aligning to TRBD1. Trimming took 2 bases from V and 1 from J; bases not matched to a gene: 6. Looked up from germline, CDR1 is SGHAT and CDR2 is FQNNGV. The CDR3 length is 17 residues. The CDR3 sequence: CASSLRAGQGASYEQYF. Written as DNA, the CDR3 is TGTGCCAGCAGCTTACGGGCGGGACAGGGGGCTTCCTACGAGCAGTACTTC.

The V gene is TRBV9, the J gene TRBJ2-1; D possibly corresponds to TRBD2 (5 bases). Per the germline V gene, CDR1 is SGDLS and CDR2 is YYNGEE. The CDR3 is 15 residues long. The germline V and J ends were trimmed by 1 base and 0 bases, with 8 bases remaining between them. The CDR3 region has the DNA TGTGCCAGCAGCGTAATAGCGACCTCCTACAATGAGCAGTTCTTC. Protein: CASSVIATSYNEQFF.

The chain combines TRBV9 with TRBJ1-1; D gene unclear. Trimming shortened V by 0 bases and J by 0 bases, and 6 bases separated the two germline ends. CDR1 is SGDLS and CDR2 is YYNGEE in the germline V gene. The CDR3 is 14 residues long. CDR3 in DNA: TGTGCCAGCAGCGTAGAACAACTGAACACTGAAGCTTTCTTT. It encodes CASSVEQLNTEAFF.

CDR3 coding DNA: TGTGCCAGCAGTGAAGTTACAGGGGGCGCGAACTATGGCTACACCTTC. Protein sequence: CASSEVTGGANYGYTF. The rearrangement joins TRBV6-1 to TRBJ1-2; 9 nucleotides line up with TRBD1. The CDR3 runs 16 residues. Germline CDR1 and CDR2: MNHNS and SASEGT. Unmatched junction bases numbered 5, after V lost 1 base and J lost 2 bases.

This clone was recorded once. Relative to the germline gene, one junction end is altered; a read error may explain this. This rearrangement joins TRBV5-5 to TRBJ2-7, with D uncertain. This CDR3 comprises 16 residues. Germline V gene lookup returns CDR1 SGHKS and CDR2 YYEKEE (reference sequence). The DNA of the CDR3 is TGCGCCAGCAGCCAAGGTACCGGGTACCAACCCTACGAGCAGTACTTC. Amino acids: CASSQGTGYQPYEQYF.

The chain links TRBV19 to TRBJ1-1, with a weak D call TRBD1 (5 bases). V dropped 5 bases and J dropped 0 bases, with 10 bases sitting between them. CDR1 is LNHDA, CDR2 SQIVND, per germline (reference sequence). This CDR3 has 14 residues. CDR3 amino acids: CASSYGQLNTEAFF. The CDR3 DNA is TGTGCCAGTAGTTATGGACAACTGAACACTGAAGCTTTCTTT.

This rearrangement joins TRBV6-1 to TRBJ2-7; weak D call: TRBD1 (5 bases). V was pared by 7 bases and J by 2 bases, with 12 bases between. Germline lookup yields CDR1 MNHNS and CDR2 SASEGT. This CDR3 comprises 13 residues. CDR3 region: CASKPRAPYEQYF. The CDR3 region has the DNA TGTGCCAGCAAGCCCAGGGCTCCCTACGAGCAGTACTTC.

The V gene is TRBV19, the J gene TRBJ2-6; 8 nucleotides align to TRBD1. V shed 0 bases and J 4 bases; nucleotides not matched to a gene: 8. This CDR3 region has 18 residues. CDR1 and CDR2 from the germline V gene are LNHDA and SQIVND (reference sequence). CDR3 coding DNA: TGTGCCAGTAGTATAGATATCGAGACAGGGGCCGGGGCCAACGTCCTGACTTTC. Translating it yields CASSIDIETGAGANVLTF.

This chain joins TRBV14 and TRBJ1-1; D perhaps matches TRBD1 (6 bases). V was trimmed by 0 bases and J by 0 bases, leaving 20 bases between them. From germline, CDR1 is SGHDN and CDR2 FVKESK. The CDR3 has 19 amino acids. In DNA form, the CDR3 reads TGTGCCAGCAGCCAAGATCTTTTGGGGGCCACATACTTGAACACTGAAGCTTTCTTT. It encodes CASSQDLLGATYLNTEAFF.

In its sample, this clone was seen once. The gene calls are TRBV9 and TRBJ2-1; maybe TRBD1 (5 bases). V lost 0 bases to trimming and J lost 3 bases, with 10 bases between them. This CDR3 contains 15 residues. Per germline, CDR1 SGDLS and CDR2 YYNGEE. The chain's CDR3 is CASSVGGLRYNEQFF. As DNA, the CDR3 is TGTGCCAGCAGCGTAGGGGGCCTTCGCTACAATGAGCAGTTCTTC.

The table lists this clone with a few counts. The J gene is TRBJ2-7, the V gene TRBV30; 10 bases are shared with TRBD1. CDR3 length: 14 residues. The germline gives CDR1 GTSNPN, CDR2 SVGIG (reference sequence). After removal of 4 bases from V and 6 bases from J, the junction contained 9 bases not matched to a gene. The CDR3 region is CAWTTGTGVVEQYF. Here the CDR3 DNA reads TGTGCCTGGACAACCGGGACAGGGGTCGTCGAGCAGTACTTC.

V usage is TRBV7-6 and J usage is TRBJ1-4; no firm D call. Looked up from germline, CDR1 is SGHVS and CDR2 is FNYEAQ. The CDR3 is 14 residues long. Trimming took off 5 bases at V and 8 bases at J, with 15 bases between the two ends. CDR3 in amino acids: CASSALGVWEKLFF. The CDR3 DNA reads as TGTGCCAGCAGCGCTCTCGGGGTTTGGGAAAAACTGTTTTTT.

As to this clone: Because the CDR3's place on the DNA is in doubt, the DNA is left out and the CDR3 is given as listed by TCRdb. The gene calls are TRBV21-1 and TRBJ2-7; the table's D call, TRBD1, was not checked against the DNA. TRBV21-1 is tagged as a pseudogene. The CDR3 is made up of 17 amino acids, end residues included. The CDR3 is CASRKGVVGTGAHEQYF.

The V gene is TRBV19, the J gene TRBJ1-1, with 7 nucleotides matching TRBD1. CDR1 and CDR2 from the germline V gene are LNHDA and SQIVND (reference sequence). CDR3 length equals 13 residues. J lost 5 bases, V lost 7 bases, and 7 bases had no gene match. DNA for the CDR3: TGTGCCAGTACCCTACAGGGGAGGACTGAAGCTTTCTTT. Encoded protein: CASTLQGRTEAFF.

CDR3 region: CAWRGPSGNYEQYF. CDR3 bases: TGTGCCTGGAGGGGACCTAGCGGGAACTACGAGCAGTACTTC. The chain employs TRBV30 and TRBJ2-7, with 9 bases aligning to TRBD2. The CDR3 has 14 residues. The junction had 6 bases not matched to a gene; V was cut back by 3 bases and J by 3 bases. CDR1 and CDR2 from the germline V gene are GTSNPN and SVGIG (reference sequence).

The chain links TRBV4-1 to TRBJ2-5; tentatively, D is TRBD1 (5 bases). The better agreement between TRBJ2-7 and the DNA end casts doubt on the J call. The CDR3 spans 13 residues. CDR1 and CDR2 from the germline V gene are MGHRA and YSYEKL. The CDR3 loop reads CASSQEQGYEQYF. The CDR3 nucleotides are TGCGCCAGCAGCCAAGAGCAGGGTTACGAGCAGTACTTC.

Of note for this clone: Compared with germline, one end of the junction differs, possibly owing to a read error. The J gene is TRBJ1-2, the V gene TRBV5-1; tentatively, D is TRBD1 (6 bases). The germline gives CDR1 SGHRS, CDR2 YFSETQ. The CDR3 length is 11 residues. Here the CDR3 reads CASSLGQEASF. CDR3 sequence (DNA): TGCGCCAGCAGCTTGGGACAGGAGGCCTCCTTC.

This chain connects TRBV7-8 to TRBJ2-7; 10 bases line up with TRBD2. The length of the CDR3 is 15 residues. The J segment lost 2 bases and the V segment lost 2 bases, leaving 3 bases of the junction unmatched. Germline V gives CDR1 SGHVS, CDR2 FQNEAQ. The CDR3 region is CASSLLAGATYEQYF. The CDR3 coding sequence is TGTGCCAGCAGCTTACTAGCGGGAGCGACCTACGAGCAGTACTTC.

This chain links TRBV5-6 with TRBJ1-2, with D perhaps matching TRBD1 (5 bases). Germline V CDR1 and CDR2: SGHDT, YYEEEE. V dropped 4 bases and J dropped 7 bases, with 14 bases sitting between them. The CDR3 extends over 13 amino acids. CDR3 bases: TGTGCCAGCAGCCCCGTAGCTGGGGCTGGCTACACCTTC. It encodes CASSPVAGAGYTF.

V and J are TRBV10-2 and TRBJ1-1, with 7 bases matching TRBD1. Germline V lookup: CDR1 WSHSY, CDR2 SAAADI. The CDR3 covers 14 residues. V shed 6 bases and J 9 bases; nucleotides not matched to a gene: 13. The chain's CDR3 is CASRTGTENLKAFF. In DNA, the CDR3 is TGCGCCAGCAGGACCGGGACAGAGAATTTGAAAGCTTTCTTT.

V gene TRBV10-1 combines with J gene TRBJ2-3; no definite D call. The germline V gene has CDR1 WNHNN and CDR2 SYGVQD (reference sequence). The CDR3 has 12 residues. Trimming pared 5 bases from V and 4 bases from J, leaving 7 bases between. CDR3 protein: CASSLGADTQYF. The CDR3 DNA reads TGCGCCAGCAGTCTGGGCGCAGATACGCAGTATTTT.

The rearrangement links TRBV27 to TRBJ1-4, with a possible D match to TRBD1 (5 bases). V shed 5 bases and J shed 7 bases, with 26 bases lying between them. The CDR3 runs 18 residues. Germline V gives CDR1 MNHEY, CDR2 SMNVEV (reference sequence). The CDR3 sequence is CASSPLTRGGRVSEKLFF. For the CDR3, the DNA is TGTGCCAGCAGTCCCCTAACTCGGGGGGGACGAGTTTCTGAAAAACTGTTTTTT.

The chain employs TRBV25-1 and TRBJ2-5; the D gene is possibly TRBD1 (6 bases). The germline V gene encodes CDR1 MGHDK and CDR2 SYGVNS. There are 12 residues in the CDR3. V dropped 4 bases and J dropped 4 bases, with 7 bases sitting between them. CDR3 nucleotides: TGTGCCAGCAGTGGCAGGGGAGAGACCCAGTACTTC. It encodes CASSGRGETQYF.